This T cell receptor beta chain was sequenced for a study of T cells in Graves' hyperthyroidism and ophthalmopathy. The CDR3 extends over 14 amino acids. The germline V gene encodes CDR1 SNHLY and CDR2 FYNNEI. The V and J ends lost 5 bases and 5 bases, in that order; junction bases with no gene match: 3. This clonotype came up many times. As yet, its antigen is unknown. Findings and caveats of the study: Blood samples included most of the expanded thyroid clonotypes exceeding 0.001. A model of 13 V-J pairs discriminated ophthalmopathy from stable hyperthyroidism.

The CDR3 regions of TCR beta were amplified from RNA transcripts. Initially, a first-round RT-PCR of the TCR CDR3 employed the HTBI primer set. TCRdb re-derived calls from the multiplex PCR reads in MiXCR, one entry per CDR3 protein. Counted here are 380,000 or so distinct CDR3 sequences, approximately 20% occurring once; the ten biggest clones make up 3% to 4.5%. V and J are TRBV2 and TRBJ1-6; 7 nucleotides agree with TRBD1. The receptor was derived from a woman younger than 30 with Graves' hyperthyroidism. The material sequenced was blood. For the CDR3, the DNA is TGTGCCAGCAGTATCAGGGGGAATAATTCACCCCTCCACTTT. The encoded protein is CASSIRGNNSPLHF.